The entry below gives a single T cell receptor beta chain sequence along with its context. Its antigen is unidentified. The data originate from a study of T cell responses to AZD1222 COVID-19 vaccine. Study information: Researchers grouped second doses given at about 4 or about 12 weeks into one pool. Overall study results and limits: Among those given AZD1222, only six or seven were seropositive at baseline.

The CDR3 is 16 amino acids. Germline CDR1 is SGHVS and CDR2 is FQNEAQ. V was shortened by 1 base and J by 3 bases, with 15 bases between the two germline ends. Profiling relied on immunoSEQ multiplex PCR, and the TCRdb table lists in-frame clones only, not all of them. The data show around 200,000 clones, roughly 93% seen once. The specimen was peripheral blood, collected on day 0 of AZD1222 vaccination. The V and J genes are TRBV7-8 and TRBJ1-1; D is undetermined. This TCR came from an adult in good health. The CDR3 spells CASSLVGLLSDTEAFF. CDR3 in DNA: TGTGCCAGCAGCTTAGTTGGGCTACTATCGGACACTGAAGCTTTCTTT.